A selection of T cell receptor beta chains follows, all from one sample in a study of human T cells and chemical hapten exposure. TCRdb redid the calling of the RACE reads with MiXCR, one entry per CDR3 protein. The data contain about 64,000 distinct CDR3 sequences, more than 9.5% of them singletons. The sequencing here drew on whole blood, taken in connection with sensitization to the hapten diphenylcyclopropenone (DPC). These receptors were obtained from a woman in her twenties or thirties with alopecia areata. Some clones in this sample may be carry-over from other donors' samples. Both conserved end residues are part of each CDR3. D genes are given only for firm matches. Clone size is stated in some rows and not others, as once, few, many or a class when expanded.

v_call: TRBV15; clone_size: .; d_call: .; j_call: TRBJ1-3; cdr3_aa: CATSRDSDTIYF; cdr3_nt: TGTGCCACCAGCAGAGATTCAGACACCATATATTTT
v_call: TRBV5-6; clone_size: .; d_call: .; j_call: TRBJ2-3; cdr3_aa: CASSLRRGTDTQYF; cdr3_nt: TGTGCCAGCAGCTTGCGACGGGGCACAGATACGCAGTATTTT
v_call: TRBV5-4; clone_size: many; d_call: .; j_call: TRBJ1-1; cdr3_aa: CASSLGGAVTEAFF; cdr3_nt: TGTGCCAGCAGCTTAGGGGGGGCGGTGACTGAAGCTTTCTTT
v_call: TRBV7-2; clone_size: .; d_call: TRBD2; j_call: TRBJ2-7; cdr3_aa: CASSLVAGGSYEQYF; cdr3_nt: TGTGCCAGCAGCTTAGTGGCGGGAGGATCCTACGAGCAGTACTTC
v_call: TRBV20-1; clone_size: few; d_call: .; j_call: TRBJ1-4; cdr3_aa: CSARGPRENEKLFF; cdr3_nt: TGCAGTGCTAGAGGCCCCAGGGAAAATGAAAAACTGTTTTTT
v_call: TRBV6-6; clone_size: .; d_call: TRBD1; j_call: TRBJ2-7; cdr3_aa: CASSYRDSRQYF; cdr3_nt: TGTGCCAGCAGTTACCGGGACAGCCGGCAGTACTTC
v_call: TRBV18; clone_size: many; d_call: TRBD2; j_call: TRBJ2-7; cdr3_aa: CASSPPEGLTYEQYF; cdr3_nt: TGTGCCAGCTCACCACCTGAGGGACTAACCTACGAGCAGTACTTC
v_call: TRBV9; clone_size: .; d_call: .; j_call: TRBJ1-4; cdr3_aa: CAGSVAENEKLFF; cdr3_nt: TGTGCCGGCAGCGTAGCCGAGAATGAAAAACTGTTTTTT
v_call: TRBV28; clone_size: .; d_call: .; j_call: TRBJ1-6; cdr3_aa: CASKRGYNSPLHF; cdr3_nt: TGTGCCAGCAAGCGGGGTTATAATTCACCCCTCCACTTT
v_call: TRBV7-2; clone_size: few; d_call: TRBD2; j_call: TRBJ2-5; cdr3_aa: CASSGRDRVETQYF; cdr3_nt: TGTGCCAGCAGCGGGAGGGATCGGGTTGAGACCCAGTACTTC
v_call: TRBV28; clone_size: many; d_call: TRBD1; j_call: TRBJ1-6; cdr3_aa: CASSQDTGGPNSPLHF; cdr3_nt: TGTGCCAGCAGCCAGGATACAGGGGGCCCTAATTCACCCCTCCACTTT
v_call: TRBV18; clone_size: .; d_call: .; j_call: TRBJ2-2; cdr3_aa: CASSPMAPNTGELFF; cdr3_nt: TGTGCCAGCTCACCAATGGCTCCGAACACCGGGGAGCTGTTTTTT
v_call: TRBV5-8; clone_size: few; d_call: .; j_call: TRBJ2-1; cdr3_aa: CASSLGINYNEQFF; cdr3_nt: TGTGCCAGCAGCTTGGGTATCAACTACAATGAGCAGTTCTTC
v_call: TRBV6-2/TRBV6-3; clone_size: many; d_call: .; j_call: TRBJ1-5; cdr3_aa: CASGQHQPQHF; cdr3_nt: TGTGCCAGCGGACAGCATCAGCCCCAGCATTTT
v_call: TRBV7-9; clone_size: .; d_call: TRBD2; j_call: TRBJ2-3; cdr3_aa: CASSSGLAGGVLLADTQYF; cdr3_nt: TGTGCCAGCAGCTCGGGACTAGCGGGAGGTGTGCTCCTTGCAGATACGCAGTATTTT
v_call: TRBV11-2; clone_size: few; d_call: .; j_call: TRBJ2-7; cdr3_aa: CASSRTTAYEQYF; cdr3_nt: TGTGCCAGCAGCCGCACTACAGCCTACGAGCAGTACTTC
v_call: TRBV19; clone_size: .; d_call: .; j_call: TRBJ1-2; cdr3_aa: CASSTSRVGYTF; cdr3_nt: TGTGCCAGTAGCACCTCGCGGGTTGGCTACACCTTC
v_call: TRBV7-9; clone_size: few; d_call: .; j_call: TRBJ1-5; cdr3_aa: CASSFQRYSNQPQHF; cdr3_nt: TGTGCCAGCAGCTTTCAGCGATATAGCAATCAGCCCCAGCATTTT
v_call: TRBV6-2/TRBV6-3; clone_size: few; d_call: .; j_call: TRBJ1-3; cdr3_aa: CASSYGWNSGNTIYF; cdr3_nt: TGTGCCAGCAGTTACGGATGGAACTCTGGAAACACCATATATTTT
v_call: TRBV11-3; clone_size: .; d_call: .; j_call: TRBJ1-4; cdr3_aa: CASSNSQGTNEKLFF; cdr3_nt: TGTGCCAGCAGTAATAGCCAGGGTACTAATGAAAAACTGTTTTTT
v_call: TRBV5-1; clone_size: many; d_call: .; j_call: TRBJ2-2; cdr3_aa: CASSLEGFILNTGELFF; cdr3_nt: TGCGCCAGCAGCTTGGAGGGGTTTATCCTAAACACCGGGGAGCTGTTTTTT
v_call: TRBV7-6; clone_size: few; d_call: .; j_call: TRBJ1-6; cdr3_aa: CASSLDPRTVNSYNSPLHF; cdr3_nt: TGTGCCAGCAGCTTAGATCCTCGGACTGTTAACTCCTATAATTCACCCCTCCACTTT
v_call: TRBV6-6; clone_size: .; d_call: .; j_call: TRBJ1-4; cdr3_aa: CASSYSRMDEKLFF; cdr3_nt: TGTGCCAGCAGTTACTCGAGAATGGATGAAAAACTGTTTTTT
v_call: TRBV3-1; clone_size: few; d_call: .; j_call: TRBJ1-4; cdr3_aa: CASSQEGNEKLFF; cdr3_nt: TGTGCCAGCAGCCAAGAAGGAAATGAAAAACTGTTTTTT
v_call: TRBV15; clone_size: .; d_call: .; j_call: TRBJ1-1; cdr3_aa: CATSWSRDTEAFF; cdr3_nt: TGTGCCACCAGCTGGAGTAGGGACACTGAAGCTTTCTTT
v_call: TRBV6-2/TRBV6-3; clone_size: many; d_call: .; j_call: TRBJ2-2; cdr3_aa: CASSLAGGGELFF; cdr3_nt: TGTGCCAGCAGTCTCGCTGGGGGCGGGGAGCTGTTTTTT
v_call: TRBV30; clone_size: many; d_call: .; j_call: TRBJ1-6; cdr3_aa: CAWSAQGISPLHF; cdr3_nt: TGTGCCTGGAGTGCACAGGGAATTTCACCCCTCCACTTT
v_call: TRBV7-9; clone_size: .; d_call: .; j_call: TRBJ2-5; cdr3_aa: CASSLRETREETRYF; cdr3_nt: TGTGCCAGCAGCTTACGGGAAACTCGAGAGGAGACCCGGTACTTC
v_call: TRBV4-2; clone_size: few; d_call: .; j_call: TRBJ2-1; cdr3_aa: CASSQVAGKGHNYNEQFF; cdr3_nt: TGTGCCAGCAGCCAAGTCGCGGGGAAAGGGCATAACTACAATGAGCAGTTCTTC
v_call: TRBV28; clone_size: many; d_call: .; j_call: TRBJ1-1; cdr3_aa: CASILGGAGNTEAFF; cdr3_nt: TGTGCCAGCATACTGGGAGGGGCGGGGAACACTGAAGCTTTCTTT
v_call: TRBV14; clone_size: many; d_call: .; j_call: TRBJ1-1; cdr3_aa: CASSRFRENTEAFF; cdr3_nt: TGTGCCAGCAGTCGGTTTCGGGAGAACACTGAAGCTTTCTTT
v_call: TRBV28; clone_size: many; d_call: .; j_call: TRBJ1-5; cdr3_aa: CASSLSGQPQHF; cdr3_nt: TGTGCCAGCAGTTTGTCGGGTCAGCCCCAGCATTTT
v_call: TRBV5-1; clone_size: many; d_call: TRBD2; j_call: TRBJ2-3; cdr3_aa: CASSKGLAAPTDTQYF; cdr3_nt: TGCGCCAGCAGCAAAGGACTAGCGGCCCCCACAGATACGCAGTATTTT
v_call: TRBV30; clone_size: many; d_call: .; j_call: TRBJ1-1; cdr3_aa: CAWSSDRNTEAFF; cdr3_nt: TGTGCCTGGAGCTCGGACCGGAACACTGAAGCTTTCTTT
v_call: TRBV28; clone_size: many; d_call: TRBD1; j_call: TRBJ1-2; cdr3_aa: CASSSMGQGTGYTF; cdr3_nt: TGTGCCAGCAGTTCGATGGGACAGGGTACCGGCTACACCTTC
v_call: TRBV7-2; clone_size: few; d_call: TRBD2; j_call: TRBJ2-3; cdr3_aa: CASSLAQGLATDTQYF; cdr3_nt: TGTGCCAGCAGCTTAGCGCAGGGACTAGCGACAGATACGCAGTATTTT
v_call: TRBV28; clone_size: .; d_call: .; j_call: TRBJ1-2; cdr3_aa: CASSSPPGTYGYTF; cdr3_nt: TGTGCCAGCAGTTCCCCCCCCGGGACTTATGGCTACACCTTC
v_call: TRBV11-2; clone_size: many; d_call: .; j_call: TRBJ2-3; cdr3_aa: CASSFPGDTQYF; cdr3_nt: TGTGCCAGCAGCTTTCCGGGGGATACGCAGTATTTT
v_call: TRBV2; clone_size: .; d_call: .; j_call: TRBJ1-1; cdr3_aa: CASSEEGAEAFF; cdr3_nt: TGTGCCAGCAGTGAGGAGGGCGCTGAAGCTTTCTTT
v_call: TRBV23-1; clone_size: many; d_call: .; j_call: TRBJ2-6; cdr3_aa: CASSQSDVLTF; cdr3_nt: TGCGCCAGCAGTCAATCGGATGTCCTGACTTTC
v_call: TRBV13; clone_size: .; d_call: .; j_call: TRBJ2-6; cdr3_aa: CASSTRAVSSGANVLTF; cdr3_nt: TGTGCCAGCAGCACCCGAGCAGTATCCTCTGGGGCCAACGTCCTGACTTTC
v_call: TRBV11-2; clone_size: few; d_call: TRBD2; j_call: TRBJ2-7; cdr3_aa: CASARTSGSSSYEQYF; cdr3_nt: TGTGCCAGCGCCCGGACTAGCGGGTCGAGCTCCTACGAGCAGTACTTC
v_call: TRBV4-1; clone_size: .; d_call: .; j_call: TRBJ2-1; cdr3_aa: CASSQEYSGSSYNEQFF; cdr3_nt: TGCGCCAGCAGCCAAGAGTACTCGGGCAGCTCCTACAATGAGCAGTTCTTC
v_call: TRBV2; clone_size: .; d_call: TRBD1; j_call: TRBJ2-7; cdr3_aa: CASGQGQGYEQYF; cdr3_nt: TGTGCCAGCGGACAAGGACAGGGCTACGAGCAGTACTTC
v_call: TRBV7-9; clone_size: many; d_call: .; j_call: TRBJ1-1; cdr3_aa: CASSGGRREAFF; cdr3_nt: TGTGCCAGCAGCGGGGGTAGGAGAGAAGCTTTCTTT